The source of this T cell receptor beta chain is a study of T cell clonotyping in hematopoietic cell transplantation. Assay used: immunoSEQ multiplex PCR; TCRdb lists only in-frame clones, some missing. The repertoire has about 41,000 clones, roughly 80% of them found once; the top ten carry 5.3%. The time point here: recipient sample about 28 days before transplant, after cytoreduction. The CDR3 sequence is 15 residues long. V lost 1 base, J lost 4 bases, and 4 bases stayed unmatched. Germline V lookup: CDR1 SGHAT, CDR2 FQNNGV. This clonotype originated in a man aged 55-75 years with myelodysplastic syndrome. Some clones in this sample may be carry-over from other donors' samples. This specimen was peripheral blood mononuclear cells, taken before stem cell transplant. The rearrangement links TRBV11-2 to TRBJ2-5, with 9 bases that match TRBD2. The CDR3 is CASSLVAGGGETQYF. The CDR3 bases are TGTGCCAGCAGCTTAGTTGCGGGGGGGGGAGAGACCCAGTACTTC.